This T cell receptor (beta chain) originates from a study of cytomegalovirus exposure and HLA in healthy donors. Across the study: From donors who were HLA-typed, an early data release held 80 million or so unique TCRs. Findings of the study overall: A later analysis found that most CMV-associated TCR beta chains appeared HLA-restricted. Earlier analysis found most TCR beta V segments productive about 87% or about 30% of the time.

The CDR3 sequence is 16 residues long. V was trimmed by 2 bases and J by 7 bases, leaving 21 bases between them. Germline lookup yields CDR1 SGHTS and CDR2 YDEGEE. Donors consisted of healthy bone marrow donors. Both 60 Vbeta primers and 13 Jbeta primers went into the PCR. Only in-frame clones appear in the TCRdb table, and some are missing; sequencing was by immunoSEQ multiplex PCR. In the table there are 150,000 to 200,000 clones, around 75% of which are singletons. This clone was observed a few times. Its antigen is not known. This chain uses TRBV5-8 with TRBJ2-5; maybe TRBD1 (6 bases). The sample taken for sequencing was PBMCs. The receptor comes from a woman in her 50s in good health and CMV-seronegative. The CDR3 bases are TGTGCCAGCAGCTTCCGGCGAGCAGGGGCGATGGGGACCCAGTACTTC. Translation gives CASSFRRAGAMGTQYF.